These 2 T cell receptor beta chains were all obtained from the same sample, sequenced in a study of blood T cells in healthy people across ages. A sample-barcoded 5' primer and a J-beta primer mix were used in a second PCR of roughly 6 to 11 cycles. TCRdb recomputed calls from the 5' RACE reads with MiXCR, one row per CDR3 protein. The profile shows about 1.7 million distinct CDR3 sequences, about 30% of them singletons. Sequencing was carried out using blood. These receptors were taken from a woman aged 25 to 39 in good health.

The chain combines TRBV29-1 with TRBJ2-1, with 10 bases that match TRBD2. The CDR3 extends over 15 amino acids. Germline V gives CDR1 SQVTM, CDR2 ANQGSEA. The trim removed 6 bases at V and 2 bases at J, leaving 7 bases unmatched. The chain's CDR3 is CSVGVAGGPYNEQFF. DNA of the CDR3: TGCAGCGTGGGGGTAGCGGGAGGTCCCTACAATGAGCAGTTCTTC.

The V gene is TRBV20-1, the J gene TRBJ2-3; 11 bases agree with TRBD2. V lost 6 bases and J lost 1; bases outside the gene matches: 9. Germline assignment: CDR1 DFQATT and CDR2 SNEGSKA (reference sequence). The CDR3 is made up of 16 amino acids. This CDR3 reads CSATLEGLAGTDTQYF. The CDR3 DNA follows: TGCAGTGCAACACTGGAGGGACTAGCGGGCACAGATACGCAGTATTTT.